The subject of this entry is one T cell receptor beta chain. Antigen unknown. Sequencing used immunoSEQ multiplex PCR; TCRdb keeps in-frame clones, though not all of them. There are 110,000 to 150,000 clones in the sample; 85% to 95% occur only once, and about 9% lies in the top ten. Germline V lookup: CDR1 LGHDT, CDR2 YNNKEL (reference sequence). V lost 0 bases and J 4 bases, leaving 12 bases between the germline ends. The CDR3 covers 15 residues. The data belong to a study of T cell responses to AZD1222 COVID-19 vaccine. General study results and limits: An increase in Spike-specific TCR breadth and depth was observed after two AZD1222 doses.

This TCR was sampled from an adult in good health. The chain carries TRBV3-1 (or the pseudogene TRBV3-2) and TRBJ1-2; D not resolved. The source material was peripheral blood, sampled on day 0 of AZD1222 vaccination. CDR3 in DNA: TGTGCCAGCAGCCAAGACTCCGCCGCCGGCTATGGCTACACCTTC. Its translation: CASSQDSAAGYGYTF.